One and the same sample provided the 20 T cell receptor beta chains below, sequenced in a study of shared clonotypes between healthy human individuals (dated by TCRdb to the early 2020s). The method was the immunoSEQ multiplex PCR assay. As stored in TCRdb, this immuneACCESS dataset retains in-frame rearrangements with V and J assigned. A fraction of the clones does not appear; measured against another copy, unresolved V genes explain less than half of the discrepancy, and the remainder lacks a known reason. The sample records about 2 million clones, 85% to 95% of which are singletons. The ten top clones hold 0.1% to 0.15% of the sample. Sample: naive CD4+ T cells sorted from blood. The cell subset or site label, read with the paper, signifies: CD45RA+ positively selected. The source of these receptors is a young man in good health.

The chain couples TRBV30 to TRBJ2-5, with a possible D match to TRBD1 (5 bases). The CDR3 sequence is 16 residues long. Between the trimmed V and J ends, which lost 5 bases and 1 base, there was a span of 20 bases. Per the germline V gene, CDR1 is GTSNPN and CDR2 is SVGIG (reference sequence). CDR3 sequence: CAWRQGFDKGQETQYF. As DNA, the CDR3 is TGTGCCTGGCGGCAGGGCTTTGATAAAGGCCAAGAGACCCAGTACTTC.

J is TRBJ1-2 and V is TRBV7-2; D uncertain. This CDR3 spans 14 amino acids. Per the germline V gene, CDR1 is SGHTA and CDR2 is FQGNSA. The V end lost 1 base, the J end lost 0 bases, and 6 bases lay between the germline ends. The DNA for the CDR3 is TGTGCCAGCAGCTTAGAGCCGGCTAACTATGGCTACACCTTC. Amino acid sequence: CASSLEPANYGYTF.

This clone has only one observation. The chain employs TRBV11-2 and TRBJ2-5, with a tentative D call TRBD2 (6 bases). V lost 5 bases and J 0 bases, leaving 16 bases between the germline ends. Looked up from germline, CDR1 is SGHAT and CDR2 is FQNNGV. CDR3 length: 16 amino acids. CDR3 in amino acids: CASSPSGGAYQETQYF. CDR3 DNA: TGTGCCAGCAGCCCCTCCGGCGGGGCCTACCAAGAGACCCAGTACTTC.

This chain links TRBV15 with TRBJ2-7; tentatively, D is TRBD1 (5 bases). V was shortened by 1 base and J by 0 bases, with 13 bases between the two germline ends. This CDR3 has 16 residues. Looked up from germline, CDR1 is LNHNV and CDR2 is YYDKDF (reference sequence). In nucleotides, the CDR3 is TGTGCCACCAGCAGAGCTCGACAGTTTAGCTCCTACGAGCAGTACTTC. Translation gives CATSRARQFSSYEQYF.

The chain carries TRBV18 and TRBJ2-7; D might be TRBD2 (5 bases). CDR1 is KGHSH, CDR2 LQKENI, per germline. V shed 0 bases and J shed 5 bases, with 20 bases lying between them. There are 17 residues in the CDR3. CDR3 protein: CASSPPVAQVAGHEQYF. The DNA of the CDR3 is TGTGCCAGCTCACCACCGGTCGCGCAGGTGGCGGGCCACGAGCAGTACTTC.

The chain joins TRBV5-4 to TRBJ2-7; 7 nucleotides line up with TRBD2. This CDR3 comprises 15 residues. Unmatched junction bases numbered 6, after V lost 3 bases and J lost 0 bases. Germline V lookup: CDR1 SGHNT, CDR2 YYREEE (reference sequence). The CDR3 protein is CASSSLRENSYEQYF. As DNA, the CDR3 is TGTGCCAGCAGCTCTTTGCGGGAGAACTCCTACGAGCAGTACTTC.

The chain uses TRBV7-2 and TRBJ2-4; D gene ambiguous. Between the trimmed V and J ends, which lost 5 bases and 7 bases, there was a span of 9 bases. Per germline, CDR1 SGHTA and CDR2 FQGNSA. The CDR3 contains 12 residues. CDR3 bases: TGTGCCAGCAGCCCGGGCTCTAACATTCAGTACTTC. Its protein is CASSPGSNIQYF.

The chain recombines TRBV5-8 with TRBJ1-6; 7 nucleotides align to TRBD1. V was clipped by 0 bases and J by 2 bases; unmatched bases: 5. Germline values: CDR1 SGHTS, CDR2 YDEGEE. This CDR3 has 17 amino acids. The CDR3 DNA reads TGTGCCAGCAGCTTGGTTTTAGGGGGCACCTATAATTCACCCCTCCACTTT. Protein: CASSLVLGGTYNSPLHF.

A single count supports this clone. A much larger clone differs from this one at a single base, so this may be a read error. The chain links TRBV29-1 to TRBJ1-2; maybe TRBD1 (5 bases). The germline V gene has CDR1 SQVTM and CDR2 ANQGSEA. The CDR3 runs 13 residues. The CDR3 DNA is TGCAGCGTTGAGGGGGGGGTCCCCTATGACTACACCTTC. It codes for CSVEGGVPYDYTF.

To note about this clone: An end of the junction differs from the germline gene, which may be a read error. V and J are TRBV6-1 and TRBJ2-2, with a weak D call TRBD1 (5 bases). CDR1 and CDR2 (germline): MNHNS, SASEGT. CDR3 length equals 12 residues. The CDR3 coding sequence is TGTGCCGGCAGGGTTTTTGACGGGGAGCTGTTTTTT. Translating gives CAGRVFDGELFF.

The chain joins TRBV27 to TRBJ1-2; TRBD1 aligns across 7 bases. J lost 2 bases, V lost 8 bases, and 8 bases had no gene match. There are 14 residues in the CDR3. Germline V lookup: CDR1 MNHEY, CDR2 SMNVEV (reference sequence). In DNA, the CDR3 is TGTGCCAGCCGTATGGGACAGACCAACTATGGCTACACCTTC. Translation gives CASRMGQTNYGYTF.

The rearrangement joins TRBV19 to TRBJ2-1; TRBD2 might be the D (6 bases). The ends were cut back, 6 bases at V and 0 bases at J, with 15 bases in the middle. This CDR3 has 16 residues. CDR1 is LNHDA, CDR2 SQIVND, per germline (reference sequence). The CDR3 bases are TGTGCCAGTAGCCCTTTTAGCGGTAGCTCCTACAATGAGCAGTTCTTC. This translates into CASSPFSGSSYNEQFF.

A word on this clone: Other DNA variants within this sample encode the same CDR3. This rearrangement joins TRBV6-5 to TRBJ1-2; 8 nucleotides align to TRBD1. The CDR3 covers 15 residues. V lost 4 bases to trimming and J lost 2 bases; unmatched junction nucleotides: 6. Germline CDR1 reads MNHEY; CDR2 reads SVGAGI. CDR3 region: CASSSPRQGNYGYTF. CDR3 DNA sequence: TGTGCCAGCAGTTCCCCGAGACAGGGGAACTATGGCTACACCTTC.

The chain uses TRBV5-4 and TRBJ1-3; TRBD1 aligns across 7 bases. Germline V CDR1 and CDR2: SGHNT, YYREEE (reference sequence). The CDR3 covers 16 residues. The V gene end was trimmed by 8 bases and the J gene end by 6 bases; junction bases not matched to a gene: 17. CDR3 in DNA: TGTGCCAGTTCTCTCACCGGGACAGCCGGAGTAAACACCATATATTTT. Its protein product is CASSLTGTAGVNTIYF.

V usage is TRBV9 and J usage is TRBJ1-1; TRBD1 might be the D (5 bases). The CDR3 extends over 15 amino acids. V was pared by 2 bases and J by 1 base, with 12 bases between. Germline loops: CDR1 SGDLS, CDR2 YYNGEE. The CDR3 loop is CASSVQGRGNTEAFF. CDR3 nucleotide sequence: TGTGCCAGCAGCGTGCAGGGTCGGGGGAACACTGAAGCTTTCTTT.

Only one count was recorded for this clone. This rearrangement joins TRBV9 to TRBJ1-3; D perhaps matches TRBD1 (5 bases). From germline, CDR1 is SGDLS and CDR2 YYNGEE. The CDR3 loop spans 15 amino acids. The germline V and J ends were trimmed by 0 bases and 3 bases, with 10 bases remaining between them. CDR3 sequence reads: CASSVGWQGGNTIYF. The CDR3 DNA is TGTGCCAGCAGCGTAGGGTGGCAGGGTGGAAACACCATATATTTT.

The genes are TRBV30 and TRBJ2-2, with 10 positions matching TRBD2. J lost 7 bases, V lost 3 bases, and 11 bases had no gene match. This CDR3 has 16 amino acids. Germline V gene lookup returns CDR1 GTSNPN and CDR2 SVGIG (reference sequence). This chain's CDR3 is CAWSQGLAGASGELFF. CDR3 bases: TGTGCCTGGAGCCAGGGGCTAGCGGGAGCAAGCGGGGAGCTGTTTTTT.

The chain recombines TRBV4-1 with TRBJ2-1, with 9 bases aligning to TRBD2. J lost 7 bases, V lost 0 bases, and 19 bases had no gene match. Germline-derived CDR1 and CDR2 are MGHRA and YSYEKL. The CDR3 consists of 20 residues. The CDR3 sequence is CASSQEGAKGLAKARNEQFF. In DNA form, the CDR3 reads TGCGCCAGCAGCCAAGAGGGGGCTAAGGGACTAGCTAAGGCTAGGAATGAGCAGTTCTTC.

This chain connects TRBV12-5 to TRBJ2-1; 7 nucleotides line up with TRBD1. V trimming: 5 bases; J trimming: 4 bases; junction bases outside the gene matches: 5. The CDR3 is 14 residues long. Germline CDR1 LGHNT, CDR2 FRNRAP. The CDR3 DNA sequence: TGTGCTAGTGGTCACGGGACAGCTTACAATGAGCAGTTCTTC. Translating gives CASGHGTAYNEQFF.

For this clone: This same CDR3 is encoded by further DNA sequences in the sample. The rearrangement joins TRBV30 to TRBJ1-2; D is unresolved. Trimming cost V 1 base and J 4 bases, with 7 bases left between them. Germline-derived CDR1 and CDR2 are GTSNPN and SVGIG (reference sequence). The CDR3 contains 12 residues. DNA of the CDR3: TGTGCCTGGAGTGGAGGGAGCTATGGCTACACCTTC. Its translation is CAWSGGSYGYTF.